These 10 T cell receptor beta chains originate from one sample sequenced in a study of tumor and adjacent non-tumor tissue in lung cancer. TCRbeta libraries were built with three rounds of nested PCR, modified from ARM-PCR. TCRdb analysed the multiplex PCR reads with MiXCR anew, one entry per CDR3 protein. The data show about 200,000 distinct CDR3 sequences, with 60% to 75% seen just once and under 30% held by the top ten. No cell sorting was done before RNA was extracted from the tissue. The specimen sequenced was lung tumor tissue. These receptors originate from a man aged 55 to 70 with non-small cell lung cancer.

Regarding this clonotype: At one boundary the junction diverges from the germline segment, which might be a read error. This rearrangement joins TRBV5-6 to TRBJ2-2, with 7 positions matching TRBD2. CDR1 is SGHDT, CDR2 YYEEEE, per germline. The CDR3 covers 16 residues. CDR3 sequence (DNA): TGTGCCAGCAACTTGCGGGGGATGCGCGTTTACGGGGAGCTGTTTTTT. This translates into CASNLRGMRVYGELFF.

Comments on this clonotype: A much larger clone lies a single base off, so this may be a read error. V is TRBV29-1 and J is TRBJ1-2; D call uncertain. Germline CDR1 SQVTM, CDR2 ANQGSEA. V dropped 7 bases and J dropped 1 base, with 10 bases sitting between them. CDR3 length equals 12 residues. CDR3 protein: CSGVGNNYGYTF. The CDR3 DNA is TGCAGCGGCGTAGGGAATAACTATGGCTACACCTTC.

On this clonotype itself: The junction differs from germline at one of its ends, possibly a read error. V is TRBV6-5 and J is TRBJ2-3; D may be TRBD1 (6 bases). CDR1 is MNHEY and CDR2 is SVGAGI in the germline V gene. CDR3 length: 15 residues. The CDR3 loop reads CTSGYTAGVPDTQYF. The CDR3 bases are TGTACCAGCGGTTACACGGCAGGGGTTCCAGATACGCAGTATTTT.

This clonotype appeared a few times. This clone may be a read error of a much larger clone one base away. This chain links TRBV6-2 or TRBV6-3 with TRBJ1-1, with 7 bases fitting TRBD1. Germline CDR1 MNHEY, CDR2 SVGEGT. Trimming took 6 bases from V and 6 from J; bases not matched to a gene: 7. The CDR3 contains 13 residues. Here the CDR3 DNA reads TGTGCCAGCAGCGAACGGGACAGAGCTGAAGCTTTCTTT. Protein product: CASSERDRAEAFF.

Turning to this clonotype: The junction differs from germline at one of its ends, possibly a read error. The chain recombines TRBV6-5 with TRBJ1-3; no clear D. CDR1 is MNHEY and CDR2 is SVGAGI in the germline V gene. This CDR3 has 17 residues. The CDR3 region has the DNA TGTGCCGGCAGTTATTCCCTTACAGCCTCCTCTGGAAACACCATATATTTT. It is translated as CAGSYSLTASSGNTIYF.

As to this clonotype: Given a much more abundant clone one base away, this may be a read error. The chain is built from TRBV20-1 and TRBJ1-2; no clear D. Per the germline V gene, CDR1 is DFQATT and CDR2 is SNEGSKA (reference sequence). The CDR3 is 12 residues long. CDR3: CTASKQEHGYTF. Here the CDR3 DNA reads TGCACTGCTAGTAAGCAGGAACATGGCTACACCTTC.

This chain joins TRBV6-2 or TRBV6-3 and TRBJ2-5, with 8 bases lining up with TRBD2. This CDR3 comprises 14 residues. J lost 3 bases, V lost 6 bases, and 6 bases had no gene match. Germline V gives CDR1 MNHEY, CDR2 SVGEGT. The CDR3 DNA reads as TGTGCCAGCAGCTCGGATAGCGGGAAAGAGACCCAGTACTTC. It encodes CASSSDSGKETQYF.

As to this clonotype: An end of the junction differs from the germline gene, which may be a read error. The chain combines TRBV20-1 with TRBJ1-1; D gene uncertain. CDR1 is DFQATT, CDR2 SNEGSKA, per germline (reference sequence). The CDR3 is 11 amino acids. CDR3: CSANRNSEAFF. Here the CDR3 DNA reads TGCAGTGCTAATAGGAACTCTGAAGCCTTCTTT.

Remarks on this clonotype: Lacking the conserved final phenylalanine or tryptophan, this CDR3 likely reflects a read error. The chain is built from TRBV6-1 and TRBJ1-5, with 9 positions matching TRBD1. J gave up 2 bases and V 5 bases, and 4 bases lay outside the gene matches. CDR1 is MNHNS, CDR2 SASEGT, per germline. The CDR3 totals 15 residues. CDR3 nucleotide sequence: TGTGCCAGCAGTTCTAGGACAGGGGGCAATCAGCCCCAGCATTCT. It codes for CASSSRTGGNQPQHS.

This rearrangement joins TRBV6-6 to TRBJ2-3; D unresolved. V gave up 2 bases and J gave up 0 bases, with 9 bases separating them. The germline V gene has CDR1 MNHNY and CDR2 SVGAGI (reference sequence). This CDR3 region has 15 residues. CDR3 amino acids: CASSYVVRSTDTQYF. CDR3 coding DNA: TGTGCCAGCAGTTACGTTGTGAGGAGCACAGATACGCAGTATTTT.